This T cell receptor (beta chain) is drawn from a study of blood T cell repertoires in COVID-19. In the study's own analysis: Estimated nucleated cell counts came from reference gene primer amplification. Sequencing used immunoSEQ multiplex PCR; TCRdb keeps in-frame clones, though not all of them. From that table come the V and J calls and clone size; the DNA was used to work out D and trimming. The sample records about 270,000 clones, approximately 86% being singletons. The age range of participants was about 18 to 90 years, with residence in about two dozen US areas. Self-reported history from a screening survey and questionnaire set each donor's cohort. Cohort 3 recovery required two negative PCRs, clearance, or symptom resolution. Trimming at V came to 0 bases and at J to 1 base, leaving 1 base not matched to a gene. Per the germline V gene, CDR1 is SGHNT and CDR2 is YENEEA. The CDR3 contains 15 residues.

The clonotype comes from a woman aged 18-29 years who had recovered from COVID-19. The specimen was PBMCs or T cells enriched from blood (not recorded which). This chain links TRBV11-3 with TRBJ1-1, with 8 bases identical to TRBD1. In nucleotides, the CDR3 is TGTGCCAGCAGCTTAGATGGACAGGGGAACACTGAAGCTTTCTTT. Its translation is CASSLDGQGNTEAFF.